Listed here are 17 T cell receptor beta chains from one sample, sequenced in a study of spatial heterogeneity in lung cancer. One entry per CDR3 protein, called by TCRdb with MiXCR from the 5' RACE reads. Of about 36,000 distinct CDR3 sequences listed, more than 6.5% are singletons. Time point defined: blood at routine non-recurrence follow-up after resection. The sequencing here drew on PBMCs, taken at follow-up. The receptors shown here come from a male donor with early-stage non-small cell lung cancer.

A remark on this clonotype: The CDR3 does not end in the conserved phenylalanine or tryptophan, so this is likely a read error. The DNA is omitted, as the CDR3 cannot be located on it reliably, and the CDR3 follows TCRdb's listing. This chain uses TRBV6-5 with TRBJ2-1. Per germline, CDR1 MNHEY and CDR2 SVGAGI. 16 amino acids form the CDR3, both terminal residues included. CDR3 loop: CASSYSSGGSYNEKFY.

This clonotype showed up many times. The chain links TRBV27 to TRBJ1-2; D is possibly TRBD1 (6 bases). Between the trimmed V and J ends, which lost 3 bases and 4 bases, there was a span of 21 bases. The length of the CDR3 is 17 residues. Germline values: CDR1 MNHEY, CDR2 SMNVEV (reference sequence). The CDR3 loop reads CASSFATRGAVIYGYTF. DNA for the CDR3: TGTGCCAGCAGTTTCGCAACCCGGGGGGCAGTCATCTATGGCTACACCTTC.

At least ten counts were recorded for this clonotype. The chain recombines TRBV30 with TRBJ1-5, with 9 bases matching TRBD1. Germline V gives CDR1 GTSNPN, CDR2 SVGIG (reference sequence). This CDR3 is 15 amino acids long. V shed 1 base and J 4 bases; nucleotides not matched to a gene: 5. CDR3 loop: CAWSASGTGNQPQHF. The CDR3 DNA is TGTGCCTGGAGTGCCTCCGGGACAGGGAATCAGCCCCAGCATTTT.

V and J are TRBV27 and TRBJ2-7, with 7 bases aligning to TRBD1. V shed 6 bases and J 2 bases; nucleotides not matched to a gene: 4. This CDR3 is 13 amino acids long. From germline, CDR1 is MNHEY and CDR2 SMNVEV (reference sequence). The CDR3 protein is CASRVTGTYEQYF. CDR3 DNA sequence: TGTGCCAGCAGGGTGACAGGGACCTACGAGCAGTACTTC.

This clonotype came up a few times. A much larger clone sits a single nucleotide away, making a read error possible. The chain carries TRBV7-3 and TRBJ2-1, with TRBD1 matching 8 bases. The CDR3 loop spans 15 amino acids. Germline CDR1 is SGHTA and CDR2 is FQGTGA. The V gene end was trimmed by 5 bases and the J gene end by 0 bases; junction bases not matched to a gene: 3. The chain's CDR3 is CASSRTGSSYNEQFF. CDR3 coding DNA: TGTGCCAGCAGCCGGACAGGGAGCTCCTACAATGAGCAGTTCTTC.

V gene TRBV3-1 combines with J gene TRBJ1-1; TRBD1 matches 11 bases. Per germline, CDR1 LGHDT and CDR2 YNNKEL (reference sequence). The ends lost 4 bases at V and 8 bases at J; junction bases unmatched: 6. This CDR3 spans 14 amino acids. CDR3 bases: TGTGCCAGCAGCCGCGGACAGGGGGCGGACGAAGCTTTCTTT. The encoded protein is CASSRGQGADEAFF.

There are many counts of this clonotype. This sequence joins TRBV3-1 and TRBJ2-3, with 11 bases lining up with TRBD2. Looked up from germline, CDR1 is LGHDT and CDR2 is YNNKEL (reference sequence). The J segment lost 2 bases and the V segment lost 4 bases, leaving 5 bases of the junction unmatched. The CDR3 spans 16 residues. The CDR3 sequence is CASSPLAGGITDTQYF. The DNA of the CDR3 is TGTGCCAGCAGCCCGCTAGCGGGGGGAATCACAGATACGCAGTATTTT.

The rearrangement joins TRBV12-3 or TRBV12-4 to TRBJ2-1; 8 nucleotides line up with TRBD2. V was pared by 5 bases and J by 6 bases, with 6 bases of the junction left unmatched. This CDR3 contains 14 residues. For the CDR3, the DNA is TGTGCCAGCAGTCACGGGGGGGGCCGCAATGAGCAGTTCTTC. This translates into CASSHGGGRNEQFF.

This clonotype was recorded many times. CDR3 nucleotides: TGTGCCAGCAGCTCCCCAGGGGGGGGTAAAGAGACCCAGTACTTC. Its translation: CASSSPGGGKETQYF. This chain joins TRBV13 and TRBJ2-5; D possibly matches TRBD1 or TRBD2 (7 bases each). From germline, CDR1 is PRHDT and CDR2 FYEKMQ (reference sequence). The CDR3 is 15 amino acids. With 4 bases removed from V and 3 bases from J, the gap between germline ends came to 15 bases.

This clonotype has a count of ten or more. This chain connects TRBV11-2 to TRBJ2-7; D gene ambiguous. Looked up from germline, CDR1 is SGHAT and CDR2 is FQNNGV. The V end was cut by 7 bases, the J end by 2 bases, with 15 bases between. The CDR3 runs 14 residues. CDR3 bases: TGTGCCAGCACCGATGACGTTAACACCTACGAGCAGTACTTC. Translation: CASTDDVNTYEQYF.

This clonotype came up many times. The chain is built from TRBV18 and TRBJ2-1, with 11 positions matching TRBD1. This CDR3 comprises 15 residues. Per germline, CDR1 KGHSH and CDR2 LQKENI. V trimming: 3 bases; J trimming: 5 bases; junction bases outside the gene matches: 3. The CDR3 reads CASSPRTGGNNEQFF. CDR3 DNA: TGTGCCAGCTCACCCCGGACAGGGGGCAACAATGAGCAGTTCTTC. The full variable domain, in which reference TRBV18 and TRBJ2-1 provide the parts outside the CDR3, is NAGVMQNPRHLVRRRGQEARLRCSPMKGHSHVYWYRQLPEEGLKFMVYLQKENIIDESGMPKERFSAEFPKEGPSILRIQQVVRGDSAAYFCASSPRTGGNNEQFFGPGTRLTVL.

This clonotype was seen repeatedly, ten times or more. This chain uses TRBV5-1 with TRBJ1-4; 7 bases fit TRBD1. V gave up 3 bases and J gave up 5 bases; unmatched junction bases: 4. The CDR3 is 14 amino acids. CDR1 is SGHRS and CDR2 is YFSETQ in the germline V gene. The CDR3 sequence is CASSSDRTNEKLFF. CDR3 DNA: TGCGCCAGCAGCTCGGACAGGACCAATGAAAAACTGTTTTTT.

This clonotype has ten or more counts. The V and J genes are TRBV11-1 and TRBJ2-1, with 10 nucleotides matching TRBD1. This CDR3 spans 15 amino acids. Germline assignment: CDR1 SGHAT and CDR2 FQDESV (reference sequence). J lost 2 bases, V lost 5 bases, and 3 bases had no gene match. The CDR3 here is CASSPGTGAYNEQFF. CDR3 nucleotides: TGTGCCAGCAGCCCGGGGACAGGGGCCTACAATGAGCAGTTCTTC.

Regarding this clonotype: Germline and junction disagree at one end, which may indicate a read error. V and J are TRBV5-1 and TRBJ2-7, with a tentative D call TRBD1 (6 bases). CDR1 and CDR2 (germline): SGHRS, YFSETQ. This CDR3 spans 12 amino acids. DNA of the CDR3: TGCGCCAGCAGCATGGACAGCTACGACCAGTACTTC. This sequence encodes CASSMDSYDQYF.

On this clonotype: Just one base apart from a much larger clone, this may be a read error. This sequence joins TRBV2 and TRBJ2-1; a possible D gene is TRBD2 (7 bases). The germline CDR1 and CDR2 sequences are SNHLY and FYNNEI. Deletions cut 1 base from V and 11 bases from J, with 18 bases between. This CDR3 has 15 amino acids. CDR3 region: CASSEVGGLADQQFF. CDR3 DNA: TGTGCCAGCAGTGAAGTCGGGGGGCTAGCGGATCAGCAGTTCTTC.

This clonotype was seen many times. The CDR3 coding sequence is TGTGCCAGCAGCCTCGACAGGGACCAGCCCCAGCATTTT. Translation: CASSLDRDQPQHF. The chain couples TRBV7-3 to TRBJ1-5, with 7 bases matching TRBD1. The CDR3 covers 13 residues. After removal of 5 bases from V and 7 bases from J, the junction contained 5 bases not matched to a gene. Germline CDR1 is SGHTA and CDR2 is FQGTGA.

The table lists this clonotype with many counts. The rearrangement links TRBV6-5 to TRBJ2-5; the match to TRBD2 covers 13 bases. V was clipped by 5 bases and J by 9 bases; unmatched bases: 6. This CDR3 is 14 amino acids long. Germline values: CDR1 MNHEY, CDR2 SVGAGI. The CDR3 reads CASSPPGLAGPQYF. The CDR3 nucleotides read TGTGCCAGCAGTCCTCCGGGACTAGCGGGGCCCCAGTACTTC.